This T cell receptor beta chain was recorded in a study of blood T cells in healthy people across ages. Using a J-beta primer mix together with a sample-barcoded 5' primer, a second PCR was run for about 6 to 12 cycles. TCRdb ran MiXCR on the 5' RACE reads and lists one entry per CDR3 protein. The table has hundreds of thousands of distinct CDR3 sequences, about 30% seen once; the top ten hold about a sixth. This clonotype came up a few times. This may be a read error: a much more frequent sequence differs by one nucleotide. Germline trimming cut 2 bases from V and 13 bases from J; bases unmatched to any gene: 19. Looked up from germline, CDR1 is SEHNR and CDR2 is FQNEAQ (reference sequence). The CDR3 is made up of 18 amino acids.

The TCR was taken from a woman of 80 years or more in good health. Sequencing used blood. This chain connects TRBV7-9 to TRBJ2-1; 11 nucleotides align to TRBD2. CDR3 sequence (DNA): TGTGCCAGCAGCTTAAGGTCACTCCTAGCGGGGGGACCAAGGCCCCAGTTCTTC. Amino acid sequence: CASSLRSLLAGGPRPQFF.